These 15 T cell receptor beta chains were all obtained from the same sample, sequenced in a study of metastatic and nonmetastatic thyroid tumors. The entire patient cohort was treatment-naive prior to thyroid surgery. TCRdb reanalyzed the PCR reads via MiXCR. The repertoire holds some 21,000 clones, with 12% as singletons. The sample consisted of blood. All receptors come from a male donor with papillary thyroid cancer or a benign thyroid nodule (not recorded which). Some clones in this sample may be carry-over from other donors' samples.

This clone was seen a single time. The rearrangement links TRBV20-1 to TRBJ1-2; 9 nucleotides line up with TRBD1. The CDR3 contains 15 residues. With V trimmed by 0 bases and J by 8 bases, 10 bases remained unmatched. Germline CDR1 DFQATT, CDR2 SNEGSKA (reference sequence). CDR3 sequence reads: CSARDWTGVSQGYTF. For the CDR3, the DNA is TGCAGTGCTAGAGATTGGACAGGGGTATCGCAGGGCTACACCTTC.

This clone was detected many times. This chain connects TRBV2 to TRBJ1-1; possible D gene TRBD1, 6 bases. Trimming removed 8 bases at V and 5 bases at J, with 18 bases between. The germline CDR1 and CDR2 sequences are SNHLY and FYNNEI. The CDR3 is made up of 14 amino acids. CDR3 DNA: TGTGCCAGCGCCGTTGGGGGGGCGCGGACTGAAGCTTTCTTT. This codes for CASAVGGARTEAFF.

This clone occurred many times. The V gene is TRBV20-1, the J gene TRBJ2-7; D is perhaps TRBD1 (6 bases). V lost 6 bases and J lost 5, with 14 bases in between. This CDR3 contains 12 residues. Germline V CDR1 and CDR2: DFQATT, SNEGSKA (reference sequence). DNA for the CDR3: TGCAGTGCCCCAGCAGGGGTGGACGAGCAGTACTTC. This encodes CSAPAGVDEQYF.

This clone showed up many times. The rearrangement links TRBV19 to TRBJ2-3; 10 nucleotides align to TRBD2. The CDR3 extends over 15 amino acids. CDR1 and CDR2 from the germline V gene are LNHDA and SQIVND (reference sequence). The ends lost 8 bases at V and 3 bases at J; junction bases unmatched: 8. The CDR3 spells CASSGGSGRTDTQYF. CDR3 in DNA: TGTGCCAGTTCAGGGGGTAGCGGGAGGACAGATACGCAGTATTTT.

This clone was recorded many times. This chain joins TRBV6-1 and TRBJ1-4, with D hard to call. Germline V CDR1 and CDR2: MNHNS, SASEGT. This CDR3 contains 16 residues. V dropped 6 bases and J dropped 7 bases, with 21 bases sitting between them. CDR3 loop: CASRPQGIGRGEKLFF. The DNA for the CDR3 is TGTGCCAGCAGACCCCAAGGGATAGGCCGGGGTGAAAAACTGTTTTTT.

This clone was recorded at least ten times. The chain is built from TRBV2 and TRBJ1-5, with D unresolved. Germline loops: CDR1 SNHLY, CDR2 FYNNEI. CDR3 size: 12 residues. The germline V and J ends were trimmed by 6 bases and 1 base, with 4 bases remaining between them. The CDR3 nucleotides are TGTGCCAGCAGGGAGAGCAATCAGCCCCAGCATTTT. Amino acid sequence: CASRESNQPQHF.

As concerns this clone: With a much larger clone just one base away, this may be a read error. This chain joins TRBV27 and TRBJ2-6; D might be TRBD1 (6 bases). Germline assignment: CDR1 MNHEY and CDR2 SMNVEV (reference sequence). V was pared by 4 bases and J by 0 bases, with 16 bases between. This CDR3 has 18 residues. The CDR3 DNA is TGTGCCAGCAGTTCGCGGACAGTGCCATTCTCTGGGGCCAACGTCCTGACTTTC. Translation: CASSSRTVPFSGANVLTF. Full variable domain (remainder filled in from reference TRBV27 and TRBJ2-6): EAQVTQNPRYLITVTGKKLTVTCSQNMNHEYMSWYRQDPGLGLRQIYYSMNVEVTDKGDVPEGYKVSRKEKRNFPLILESPSPNQTSLYFCASSSRTVPFSGANVLTFGAGSRLTVL.

This chain connects TRBV11-2 to TRBJ2-5; D not certain. V shed 0 bases and J shed 2 bases, with 10 bases lying between them. The CDR3 runs to 15 residues. CDR1 is SGHAT, CDR2 FQNNGV, per germline. Here the CDR3 DNA reads TGTGCCAGCAGCTTAGAGTGGCAGGCACAAGAGACCCAGTACTTC. This codes for CASSLEWQAQETQYF.

The sample holds many counts of this clone. The V gene is TRBV20-1, the J gene TRBJ2-6; D not certain. CDR3 length: 17 residues. Trimming stripped 3 bases from V and 2 bases from J, with 17 bases between. Germline loops: CDR1 DFQATT, CDR2 SNEGSKA (reference sequence). The CDR3 loop reads CSASRPNIHPGANVLTF. CDR3 nucleotides: TGCAGTGCTAGTCGTCCAAATATTCATCCTGGGGCCAACGTCCTGACTTTC.

The chain is built from TRBV18 and TRBJ2-7, with D perhaps TRBD2 (6 bases). CDR1 and CDR2 (germline): KGHSH, LQKENI. The germline V and J ends were trimmed by 7 bases and 5 bases, with 18 bases remaining between them. This CDR3 is built from 14 residues. The CDR3 loop is CASLIGGGDHEQYF. The CDR3 region has the DNA TGTGCCAGCTTAATCGGGGGTGGGGACCACGAGCAGTACTTC.

This clone is judged medium-sized. CDR3 sequence: CAISEGRHSPLHF. CDR3 nucleotides: TGTGCCATCAGTGAAGGGCGACATTCACCCCTCCACTTT. This sequence joins TRBV10-3 and TRBJ1-6; no definite D call. Germline V CDR1 and CDR2: ENHRY, SYGVKD. The CDR3 covers 13 residues. Trimming removed 3 bases at V and 8 bases at J, with 8 bases between.

Sample share makes this clone medium-sized. The chain has TRBV28 and TRBJ2-3; D uncertain. Germline CDR1 and CDR2: MDHEN and SYDVKM. Between the trimmed V and J ends, which lost 7 bases and 3 bases, there was a span of 17 bases. CDR3 length: 15 residues. The CDR3 nucleotides read TGTGCCAGCACTGATTTGGGAAGTAGAACAGATACGCAGTATTTT. Translation: CASTDLGSRTDTQYF.

Remarks on this clone: This may arise from a read error, as a much more abundant clone is one base away. Within the sample, other DNA sequences also encode this same CDR3. V and J are TRBV7-3 and TRBJ1-1; no reliable D call. CDR1 and CDR2 from the germline V gene are SGHTA and FQGTGA. This CDR3 is built from 15 residues. V lost 2 bases to trimming and J lost 1 base, with 11 bases between them. CDR3 residues: CASSLLAGRNTEAFF. Here the CDR3 DNA reads TGTGCCAGCAGCTTACTGGCGGGGAGGAACACTGAAGCTTTCTTT.

This clone was recorded a few times. This CDR3 reads CASIDQGRTDTQYF. For the CDR3, the DNA is TGTGCCAGCATTGACCAGGGACGCACAGATACGCAGTATTTT. V and J are TRBV6-1 and TRBJ2-3; D may correspond to TRBD1 or TRBD2 (5 bases each). Trimming took off 7 bases at V and 1 base at J, with 12 bases between the two ends. The CDR3 has 14 amino acids. Per germline, CDR1 MNHNS and CDR2 SASEGT.

This clone showed up just a few times. A read error may produce the germline difference seen at one junction end. This chain connects TRBV12-3 or TRBV12-4 to TRBJ1-1; D perhaps matches TRBD1 (5 bases). The CDR3 loop spans 12 amino acids. CDR3 in amino acids: CASSPGTADAFF. For the CDR3, the DNA is TGTGCCAGCAGTCCAGGGACCGCTGACGCTTTCTTT.